Presented here are 32 T cell receptor beta chains from one specimen sequenced in a study of shared clonotypes between healthy human individuals (dated by TCRdb to the early 2020s). Library preparation used the immunoSEQ multiplex PCR assay. TCRdb carries this immuneACCESS record with in-frame sequences only. Its versions omit some clonotypes, under half of them owing to an unresolved V gene in the studies checked, with the rest unexplained. This sample has around 2.5 million clones in its table, and 93% of those were observed once. The ten most abundant clones make up 0.35% to 0.45% of the sample. Input material: naive CD4+ T cells from PBMCs. Sample cell subset or site, as interpreted from the label and publication: CD45RA+ positively selected. The source is a man between 18 and 29 years old in good health. Some clones in this sample may be carry-over from other donors' samples.

V gene TRBV5-4 combines with J gene TRBJ2-2, with D tentatively TRBD1 or TRBD2 (5 bases each). V lost 0 bases and J 4 bases, leaving 10 bases between the germline ends. The CDR3 covers 15 residues. CDR1 and CDR2 (germline): SGHNT, YYREEE (reference sequence). CDR3 coding DNA: TGTGCCAGCAGCTTGGGAGGGGAGAGCACCGGGGAGCTGTTTTTT. Residues: CASSLGGESTGELFF.

J is TRBJ2-1 and V is TRBV29-1; 7 bases map to TRBD2. This CDR3 contains 14 residues. Unmatched junction bases numbered 12, after V lost 6 bases and J lost 7 bases. Germline CDR1 and CDR2: SQVTM and ANQGSEA. CDR3 DNA: TGCAGCGTGGGGTACAAACTAGCGCGGAATGAGCAGTTCTTC. Its translation is CSVGYKLARNEQFF.

The chain recombines TRBV7-9 with TRBJ2-1; D tentatively fits TRBD1 or TRBD2 (5 bases each). The CDR3 has 14 residues. V gave up 4 bases and J gave up 2 bases, with 9 bases separating them. The V gene's germline CDR1 is SEHNR and CDR2 FQNEAQ (reference sequence). CDR3 region: CASSWGNPYNEQFF. The CDR3 region has the DNA TGTGCCAGCAGCTGGGGGAATCCCTACAATGAGCAGTTCTTC.

V gene TRBV28 combines with J gene TRBJ1-1; D gene ambiguous. The CDR3 has 10 amino acids. Germline-derived CDR1 and CDR2 are MDHEN and SYDVKM. V dropped 4 bases and J dropped 7 bases, with 4 bases sitting between them. CDR3 amino acids: CASSYGEAFF. CDR3 DNA: TGTGCCAGCAGTTATGGTGAAGCTTTCTTT.

The genes are TRBV7-9 and TRBJ2-1; TRBD2 is a possible D gene (6 bases). The CDR3 length is 15 residues. The V gene's germline CDR1 is SEHNR and CDR2 FQNEAQ (reference sequence). Trimming pared 5 bases from V and 8 bases from J, leaving 19 bases between. CDR3 bases: TGTGCCAGCAGCGTCCGCGGAGGGCCGTCCCATGAGCAGTTCTTC. Translated: CASSVRGGPSHEQFF.

The V and J genes are TRBV4-2 and TRBJ1-4, with a possible D match to TRBD1 (5 bases). The V end was cut by 3 bases, the J end by 8 bases, with 22 bases between. Germline V lookup: CDR1 LGHNA, CDR2 YNFKEQ. This CDR3 has 17 residues. DNA of the CDR3: TGTGCCAGCAGCCACCCCTCCCGCGGGCCGGCAGGGGAAAAACTGTTTTTT. It codes for CASSHPSRGPAGEKLFF.

V gene TRBV30 combines with J gene TRBJ1-2; D might be TRBD1 (5 bases). This CDR3 spans 16 amino acids. The germline gives CDR1 GTSNPN, CDR2 SVGIG (reference sequence). V lost 5 bases, J lost 4 bases, and 23 bases lay in between. CDR3 sequence (DNA): TGTGCCTGGGACCATGGGACGGATTCGACCCCCTATGGCTACACCTTC. Residues: CAWDHGTDSTPYGYTF.

V and J are TRBV7-9 and TRBJ1-2, with D uncertain. This CDR3 comprises 14 residues. Germline values: CDR1 SEHNR, CDR2 FQNEAQ (reference sequence). V gave up 3 bases and J gave up 4 bases, with 12 bases separating them. CDR3 DNA: TGTGCCAGCAGCTTTCGGGGATCCTTCTATGGCTACACCTTC. This translates into CASSFRGSFYGYTF.

J is TRBJ1-4 and V is TRBV5-1, with D unclear. V was shortened by 4 bases and J by 4 bases, with 20 bases between the two germline ends. Germline loops: CDR1 SGHRS, CDR2 YFSETQ. The CDR3 spans 17 residues. In nucleotides, the CDR3 is TGCGCCAGCAGCCGCGGCGGGTCCCGTATGAATAATGAAAAACTGTTTTTT. It yields the protein CASSRGGSRMNNEKLFF.

The rearrangement joins TRBV28 to TRBJ1-1; possibly TRBD1 for D (5 bases). V lost 8 bases and J lost 8, with 12 bases in between. Germline CDR1 MDHEN, CDR2 SYDVKM. The CDR3 is 11 residues long. The CDR3 loop is CASARQREAFF. As DNA, the CDR3 is TGTGCCAGCGCCCGACAGCGCGAAGCTTTCTTT.

The CDR3 is CASSLGAVFNEQFF. CDR3 DNA: TGTGCCAGCAGCTTAGGGGCAGTCTTTAATGAGCAGTTCTTC. The chain is built from TRBV11-2 and TRBJ2-1, with D unresolved. The V gene's germline CDR1 is SGHAT and CDR2 FQNNGV. The V end lost 1 base, the J end lost 7 bases, and 11 bases lay between the germline ends. This CDR3 is 14 amino acids long.

As to this clone: This CDR3 is also generated by other DNA sequences in the sample. The V gene is TRBV7-3, the J gene TRBJ2-7, with 8 bases aligning to TRBD1. The CDR3 is 15 residues long. Germline V CDR1 and CDR2: SGHTA, FQGTGA. The V gene end was trimmed by 5 bases and the J gene end by 1 base; junction bases not matched to a gene: 7. The CDR3, as DNA: TGTGCCAGCAGCATCGCAGGACAGGGATCCTACGAGCAGTACTTC. Protein product: CASSIAGQGSYEQYF. The full variable domain, its missing parts supplied by reference TRBV7-3 and TRBJ2-7, is GAGVSQTPSNKVTEKGKYVELRCDPISGHTALYWYRQSLGQGPEFLIYFQGTGAADDSGLPNDRFFAVRPEGSVSTLKIQRTERGDSAVYLCASSIAGQGSYEQYFGPGTRLTVT.

This chain connects TRBV30 to TRBJ2-5; maybe TRBD1 (5 bases). The germline gives CDR1 GTSNPN, CDR2 SVGIG (reference sequence). Trimming removed 3 bases from V and 5 bases from J, with 13 bases in between. CDR3 length: 13 residues. CDR3 DNA: TGTGCCTGGAGCTCAGGGCTTAGGGAGACCCAGTACTTC. Protein sequence: CAWSSGLRETQYF.

The chain's CDR3 is CASSQQGRGNTEAFF. The CDR3 region has the DNA TGTGCCAGCAGCCAGCAGGGTAGGGGGAACACTGAAGCTTTCTTT. The rearrangement uses TRBV14 and TRBJ1-1; TRBD1 is a possible D gene (5 bases). Germline values: CDR1 SGHDN, CDR2 FVKESK. The CDR3 loop spans 15 amino acids. Trimming stripped 3 bases from V and 1 base from J, with 12 bases between.

This chain connects TRBV4-1 to TRBJ2-5, with D maybe TRBD1 (5 bases). V lost 3 bases and J lost 7, with 18 bases in between. Per germline, CDR1 MGHRA and CDR2 YSYEKL. This CDR3 is built from 15 residues. CDR3 amino acids: CASSQLTQGYGTQYF. CDR3 sequence (DNA): TGCGCCAGCAGCCAGTTAACCCAGGGTTATGGGACCCAGTACTTC.

This chain uses TRBV20-1 with TRBJ1-2; no clear D. CDR1 and CDR2 (germline): DFQATT, SNEGSKA (reference sequence). The CDR3 has 11 residues. The CDR3 DNA is TGCAGCGAACGGGGAGGAGGAGGCTACACCTTC. The encoded protein is CSERGGGGYTF.

In this sample, this clone turned up once. The chain is built from TRBV7-2 and TRBJ2-3; 8 nucleotides agree with TRBD2. Germline V gene lookup returns CDR1 SGHTA and CDR2 FQGNSA. V dropped 5 bases and J dropped 3; count of bases not matched to a gene: 7. The CDR3 covers 15 residues. CDR3 residues: CASSLVTSGTDTQYF. CDR3 DNA: TGTGCCAGCAGCCTCGTAACTAGCGGAACAGATACGCAGTATTTT.

In its sample, this clone was seen a few times. The chain is built from TRBV30 and TRBJ1-1; 9 bases fit TRBD1. Trimming removed 3 bases from V and 3 bases from J; junction bases left unmatched: 5. The germline V gene encodes CDR1 GTSNPN and CDR2 SVGIG (reference sequence). The CDR3 is 14 residues long. In DNA form, the CDR3 reads TGTGCCTGGAGGGACAGGGGAGGCGACACTGAAGCTTTCTTT. Translating gives CAWRDRGGDTEAFF.

The chain has TRBV4-2 and TRBJ2-3; TRBD2 is a possible D gene (6 bases). The CDR3 has 16 residues. V lost 3 bases and J 13 bases, leaving 26 bases between the germline ends. Looked up from germline, CDR1 is LGHNA and CDR2 is YNFKEQ. The CDR3 DNA is TGTGCCAGCAGCCACCCTCAGCCCGGGGGTCCTCTGGAGGAGTATTTT. It codes for CASSHPQPGGPLEEYF.

The chain employs TRBV5-4 and TRBJ2-5; 9 bases are a match to TRBD2. Trimming removed 1 base from V and 5 bases from J; junction bases left unmatched: 6. This CDR3 is built from 15 residues. CDR1 is SGHNT, CDR2 YYREEE, per germline (reference sequence). CDR3 amino acids: CASSLQAGGEETQYF. The CDR3 bases are TGTGCCAGCAGCTTGCAAGCGGGGGGCGAGGAGACCCAGTACTTC.

The chain couples TRBV7-9 to TRBJ2-5; 10 nucleotides match TRBD2. J lost 4 bases, V lost 3 bases, and 11 bases had no gene match. Germline values: CDR1 SEHNR, CDR2 FQNEAQ (reference sequence). This CDR3 contains 17 residues. The CDR3 sequence is CASSFTIGAGGSETQYF. CDR3 DNA sequence: TGTGCCAGCAGCTTTACAATAGGAGCGGGAGGGTCAGAGACCCAGTACTTC. The variable domain in full, with the rest retrieved from reference TRBV7-9 and TRBJ2-5, is DTGVSQNPRHKITKRGQNVTFRCDPISEHNRLYWYRQTLGQGPEFLTYFQNEAQLEKSRLLSDRFSAERPKGSFSTLEIQRTEQGDSAMYLCASSFTIGAGGSETQYFGPGTRLLVL.

The chain carries TRBV2 and TRBJ1-1, with no clear D. The CDR3 has 13 residues. Germline-derived CDR1 and CDR2 are SNHLY and FYNNEI. V was cut by 6 bases and J by 5 bases, with 13 bases left in between. CDR3 residues: CASRTGPRTEAFF. The DNA of the CDR3 is TGTGCCAGCAGGACCGGTCCCAGGACTGAAGCTTTCTTT.

The gene calls are TRBV28 and TRBJ2-5; D is unclear. The CDR3 is 16 amino acids. The ends were cut back, 6 bases at V and 1 base at J, with 18 bases in the middle. CDR1 is MDHEN and CDR2 is SYDVKM in the germline V gene. The CDR3 sequence is CASSTRHGSIQETQYF. DNA for the CDR3: TGTGCCAGCAGCACCAGGCACGGATCAATCCAAGAGACCCAGTACTTC.

The chain links TRBV6-4 to TRBJ1-5; 8 bases align to TRBD1. The germline gives CDR1 MRHNA, CDR2 SNTAGT. The CDR3 extends over 15 amino acids. The ends lost 6 bases at V and 0 bases at J; junction bases unmatched: 4. CDR3 residues: CASRRQGNSNQPQHF. The CDR3 bases are TGTGCCAGCAGGCGACAGGGGAATAGCAATCAGCCCCAGCATTTT.

The V call is TRBV29-1, the J call TRBJ1-3; no firm D call. The CDR3 has 13 amino acids. Trimming left V 7 bases short and J 0 bases short, with 10 bases between. Germline values: CDR1 SQVTM, CDR2 ANQGSEA. The CDR3, as DNA: TGCAGCGCACGCATGAGCTCTGGAAACACCATATATTTT. It translates to CSARMSSGNTIYF.

The chain couples TRBV2 to TRBJ2-7; 8 bases line up with TRBD1. V gave up 7 bases and J gave up 4 bases; unmatched junction bases: 12. CDR1 is SNHLY and CDR2 is FYNNEI in the germline V gene. This CDR3 is built from 15 residues. CDR3 DNA: TGTGCCAGCACTGAGCGGCAGGGGGCCCGATACGAGCAGTACTTC. Amino acids: CASTERQGARYEQYF.

The CDR3 protein is CASSRQGRNTEAFF. The CDR3 DNA reads as TGCGCCAGCAGCCGACAGGGGAGGAACACTGAAGCTTTCTTT. This chain joins TRBV10-2 and TRBJ1-1; 8 bases are shared with TRBD1. Germline V gene data show CDR1 as WSHSY and CDR2 as SAAADI. The CDR3 is 14 amino acids. The junction had 4 bases not matched to a gene; V was cut back by 6 bases and J by 1 base.

V and J are TRBV7-2 and TRBJ1-2; D remains ambiguous. The CDR3 has 13 amino acids. Germline CDR1 and CDR2: SGHTA and FQGNSA. Trimming removed 1 base at V and 8 bases at J, with 11 bases between. CDR3: CASSLVGSNGYTF. The CDR3 DNA is TGTGCCAGCAGCTTAGTTGGGTCCAACGGCTACACCTTC. Together with reference TRBV7-2 and TRBJ1-2, the CDR3 gives the full variable domain: GAGVSQSPSNKVTEKGKDVELRCDPISGHTALYWYRQSLGQGLEFLIYFQGNSAPDKSGLPSDRFSAERTGGSVSTLTIQRTQQEDSAVYLCASSLVGSNGYTFGSGTRLTVV.

This sequence joins TRBV6-1 and TRBJ2-7, with D tentatively TRBD1 or TRBD2 (5 bases each). The CDR3 has 15 residues. The germline CDR1 and CDR2 sequences are MNHNS and SASEGT. Trimming removed 5 bases at V and 8 bases at J, with 22 bases between. The CDR3 here is CASSPPRRTDSQQYF. CDR3 nucleotide sequence: TGTGCCAGCAGTCCACCGAGGAGGACCGACAGCCAGCAGTACTTC.

The CDR3: CASRKPFGRGGYTF. In nucleotides, the CDR3 is TGTGCCAGCAGGAAACCCTTCGGCCGAGGGGGCTACACCTTC. The rearrangement links TRBV28 to TRBJ1-2; no definite D call. This CDR3 spans 14 amino acids. Germline V gene sequence: CDR1 MDHEN, CDR2 SYDVKM. V was pared by 6 bases and J by 8 bases, with 19 bases between.

With respect to this clone: This specimen includes other DNA sequences encoding the same CDR3. The chain has TRBV9 and TRBJ2-3; the D gene is possibly TRBD2 (6 bases). V shed 0 bases and J shed 1 base, with 6 bases lying between them. Germline assignment: CDR1 SGDLS and CDR2 YYNGEE. CDR3 size: 14 residues. CDR3 loop: CASSVERGTDTQYF. The CDR3 bases are TGTGCCAGCAGCGTAGAGCGGGGCACAGATACGCAGTATTTT.

The CDR3 DNA is TGTGCCAGCAGCGGGACGGGTATCCGAGATACGCAGTATTTT. The encoded protein is CASSGTGIRDTQYF. The V call is TRBV5-6, the J call TRBJ2-3; D may be TRBD1 or TRBD2 (5 bases each). Per the germline V gene, CDR1 is SGHDT and CDR2 is YYEEEE. The V and J ends lost 4 bases and 5 bases respectively, with 14 bases between them. CDR3 length: 14 residues. Based on the CDR3 plus reference TRBV5-6 and TRBJ2-3, the full variable domain is DAGVTQSPTHLIKTRGQQVTLRCSPKSGHDTVSWYQQALGQGPQFIFQYYEEEERQRGNFPDRFSGHQFPNYSSELNVNALLLGDSALYLCASSGTGIRDTQYFGPGTRLTVL.